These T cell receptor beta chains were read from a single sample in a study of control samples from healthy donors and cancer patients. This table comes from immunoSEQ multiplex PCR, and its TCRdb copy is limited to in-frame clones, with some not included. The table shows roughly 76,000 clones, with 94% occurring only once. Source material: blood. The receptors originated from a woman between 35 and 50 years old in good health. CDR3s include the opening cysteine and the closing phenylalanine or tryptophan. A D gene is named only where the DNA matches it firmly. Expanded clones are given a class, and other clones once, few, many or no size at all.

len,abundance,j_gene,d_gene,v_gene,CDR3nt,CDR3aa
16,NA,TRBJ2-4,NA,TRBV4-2,TGTGCCAGCAGCCAAGGAGGGGTTACAGCCAAAAACATTCAGTACTTC,CASSQGGVTAKNIQYF
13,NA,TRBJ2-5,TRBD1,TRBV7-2,TGTGCCAGCACCGGGACAGGGGGAGAGACCCAGTACTTC,CASTGTGGETQYF
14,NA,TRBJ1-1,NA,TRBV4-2,TGTGCCAGCAGCCAAGTTTCCGGGAACACTGAAGCTTTCTTT,CASSQVSGNTEAFF
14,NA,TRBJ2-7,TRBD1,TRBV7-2,TGTGCCAGCAGCTTAAGGGGACAGTCCTACGAGCAGTACTTC,CASSLRGQSYEQYF
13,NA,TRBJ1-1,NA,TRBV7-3,TGTGCCAGCAGCTTACTTGGTGGCACTGAAGCTTTCTTT,CASSLLGGTEAFF
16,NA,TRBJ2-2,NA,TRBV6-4,TGTGCCAGCAGTGACAACAGGGTCTCAAACACCGGGGAGCTGTTTTTT,CASSDNRVSNTGELFF
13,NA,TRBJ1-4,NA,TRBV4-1,TGCGCCAGCAGCCAACCCGGGGGAGAAAAACTGTTTTTT,CASSQPGGEKLFF
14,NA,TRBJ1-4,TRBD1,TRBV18,TGTGCCAGCTCCGTCGGGACAGGCGAGGAAAAACTGTTTTTT,CASSVGTGEEKLFF
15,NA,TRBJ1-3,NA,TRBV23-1,TGCGCCAGCAGTCACTTTCCTTTCTCTGGAAACACCATATATTTT,CASSHFPFSGNTIYF
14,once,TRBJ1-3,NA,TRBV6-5,TGTGCCAGCAGAATTGAGGTGAATGGAAACACCATATATTTT,CASRIEVNGNTIYF
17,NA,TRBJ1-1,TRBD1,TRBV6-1,TGTGCCAGCAGTGATCGGGTGATGGGACAGGGTCACACTGAAGCTTTCTTT,CASSDRVMGQGHTEAFF
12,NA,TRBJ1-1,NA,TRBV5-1,TGCGCCAGCAGCAACCAGGACACTGAAGCTTTCTTT,CASSNQDTEAFF
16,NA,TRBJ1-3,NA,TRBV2,TGTGCCAGCAGTGAACCGGGGCAGGGCACTGGAAACACCATATATTTT,CASSEPGQGTGNTIYF
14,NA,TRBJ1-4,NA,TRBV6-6,TGTGCCAGCAGTTATGGGCGAGATAATGAAAAACTGTTTTTT,CASSYGRDNEKLFF
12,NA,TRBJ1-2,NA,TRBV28,TGTGCCAGCAGTGCGGTAATCTATGGCTACACCTTC,CASSAVIYGYTF
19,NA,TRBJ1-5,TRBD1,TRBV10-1,TGCGCCAGCAGTCCACGTCCCGGGACAGGGTTGGGAGCCAATCAGCCCCAGCATTTT,CASSPRPGTGLGANQPQHF
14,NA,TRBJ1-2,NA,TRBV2,TGTGCCAGCAGTGAAGCAGGGGCTAACTATGGCTACACCTTC,CASSEAGANYGYTF
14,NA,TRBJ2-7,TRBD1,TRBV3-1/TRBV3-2,TGTGCCAGCAGCCAAGCGCAGGGGGCCGACGAGCAGTACTTC,CASSQAQGADEQYF
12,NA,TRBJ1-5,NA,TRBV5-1,TGCGCCACCATCGGGACGGATTTTCCCCAGCATTTT,CATIGTDFPQHF
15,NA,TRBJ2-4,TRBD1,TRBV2,TGTGCCAGCAGTGCCCGACAGGGTTGGGGAACCATTCAGTACTTC,CASSARQGWGTIQYF
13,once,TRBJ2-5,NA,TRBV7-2,TGTGCCAGCAGCTTAGGTCCGGAAGAGACCCAGTACTTC,CASSLGPEETQYF
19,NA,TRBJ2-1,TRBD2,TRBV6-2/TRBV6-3,TGTGCCAGCAGTTACGAGCGGGGGCTAGGGTTTAGCCTTACGCATGAGCAGTTCTTC,CASSYERGLGFSLTHEQFF
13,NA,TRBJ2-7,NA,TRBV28,TGTGCCAGCAATGGAGGTCCTCCCTACGAGCAGTACTTC,CASNGGPPYEQYF
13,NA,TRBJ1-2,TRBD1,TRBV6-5,TGTGCCAGCAGTTCCCCGACAGGGGACGGCTACACCTTC,CASSSPTGDGYTF
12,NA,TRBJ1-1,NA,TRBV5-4,TGTGCCAGCAGCCCGATTAACACTGAAGCTTTCTTT,CASSPINTEAFF
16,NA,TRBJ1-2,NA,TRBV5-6,TGTGCCAGCAGCCTCCTCGGGTACAGCGAGTCTTATGGCTACACCTTC,CASSLLGYSESYGYTF
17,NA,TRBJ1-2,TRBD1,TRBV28,TGTGCCAGCAGGGCAAGTGAAGCGACAGGGGGCTTGGATGGCTACACCTTC,CASRASEATGGLDGYTF
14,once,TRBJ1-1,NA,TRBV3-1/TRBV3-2,TGTGCCAGCAGCAACTTCCTCACGAACACTGAAGCTTTCTTT,CASSNFLTNTEAFF
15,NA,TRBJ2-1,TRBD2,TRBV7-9,TGTGCCAGCAGCCCGGAAGAAGGACTAGTGAATGAGCAGTTCTTC,CASSPEEGLVNEQFF
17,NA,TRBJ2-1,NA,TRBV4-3,TGCGCCAGCAGCCAAGGGGGCGGACATTCCTTCATTAATGAGCAGTTCTTC,CASSQGGGHSFINEQFF
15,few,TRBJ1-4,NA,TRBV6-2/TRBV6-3,TGTGCCAGCAGTTACAGGATCGAACAAAATGAAAAACTGTTTTTT,CASSYRIEQNEKLFF
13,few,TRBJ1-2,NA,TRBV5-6,TGTGCCAGCAGCTTGGGGAAATACTTTGCCTACACCTTC,CASSLGKYFAYTF
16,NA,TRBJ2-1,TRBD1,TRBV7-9,TGTGCCAGCAGCCACCGGGACAGGGAATCCTACAATGAGCAGTTCTTC,CASSHRDRESYNEQFF
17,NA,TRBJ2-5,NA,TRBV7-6,TGTGCCAGCAGCTTAGGTGGGAGGAGCGGAACCCAAGAGACCCAGTACTTC,CASSLGGRSGTQETQYF
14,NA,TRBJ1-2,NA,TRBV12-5,TGTGCTAGTGGTTCCCCCCCCACTTGGGACGGCTACACCTTC,CASGSPPTWDGYTF
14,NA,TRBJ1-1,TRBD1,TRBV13,TGTGCCAGCAGCACGGGACAGCAGAACACTGAAGCTTTCTTT,CASSTGQQNTEAFF
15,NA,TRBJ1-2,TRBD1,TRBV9,TGTGCCAGCAGCGCGGGACAGGGGCAAGTCTATGGCTACACCTTC,CASSAGQGQVYGYTF
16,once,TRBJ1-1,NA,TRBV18,TGTGCCAGCTCACCTTTACAGGGAAGAGGTAACACTGAAGCTTTCTTT,CASSPLQGRGNTEAFF
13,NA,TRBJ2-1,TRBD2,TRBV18,TGTGCCAGCTCGGCGGGAGGCTTCAATGAGCAGTTCTTC,CASSAGGFNEQFF
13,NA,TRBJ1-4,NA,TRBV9,TGTGCCAGCAGCGTAGGAGGAGATGAAAAACTGTTTTTT,CASSVGGDEKLFF
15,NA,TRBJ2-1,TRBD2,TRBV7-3,TGTGCCAGCAGCTTATTTCGCGGGGGGGACACGGCGAAGTTCTTC,CASSLFRGGDTAKFF
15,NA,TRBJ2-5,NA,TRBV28,TGTGCCAGCAGTTCCGAGCTCAATTGGGAAGAGACCCAGTACTTC,CASSSELNWEETQYF
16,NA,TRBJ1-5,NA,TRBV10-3,TGTGCCATCAGTGAGAGGGCAGGGTCCCTCACCCAGCCCCAGCATTTT,CAISERAGSLTQPQHF
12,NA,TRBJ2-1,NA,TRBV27,TGTGCCAGCAGTAAAGCCTACAATGAGCAGTTCTTC,CASSKAYNEQFF
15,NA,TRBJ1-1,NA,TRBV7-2,TGTGCCAGCAGCTTTACCCAGACGGGAAGCACTGAAGCTTTCTTT,CASSFTQTGSTEAFF
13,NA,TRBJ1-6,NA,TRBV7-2,TGTGCCAGCAGCTCCGCTTATAATTCACCCCTCCACTTT,CASSSAYNSPLHF
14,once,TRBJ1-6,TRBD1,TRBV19,TGTGCCAGTAGACAGGGGCTGGGGAATTCACCCCTCCACTTT,CASRQGLGNSPLHF
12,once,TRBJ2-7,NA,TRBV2,TGTGCCAGCAGTGAAAACGGCTTGGGGCAGTACTTC,CASSENGLGQYF
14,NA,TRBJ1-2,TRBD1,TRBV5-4,TGTGCCAGCAGGATCGGGACAGCATTCTATGGCTACACCTTC,CASRIGTAFYGYTF
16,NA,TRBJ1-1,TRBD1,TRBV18,TGTGCCAGCTCACCACTCCGTGCAGGGGGCAATATGACCGCTTTCTTT,CASSPLRAGGNMTAFF